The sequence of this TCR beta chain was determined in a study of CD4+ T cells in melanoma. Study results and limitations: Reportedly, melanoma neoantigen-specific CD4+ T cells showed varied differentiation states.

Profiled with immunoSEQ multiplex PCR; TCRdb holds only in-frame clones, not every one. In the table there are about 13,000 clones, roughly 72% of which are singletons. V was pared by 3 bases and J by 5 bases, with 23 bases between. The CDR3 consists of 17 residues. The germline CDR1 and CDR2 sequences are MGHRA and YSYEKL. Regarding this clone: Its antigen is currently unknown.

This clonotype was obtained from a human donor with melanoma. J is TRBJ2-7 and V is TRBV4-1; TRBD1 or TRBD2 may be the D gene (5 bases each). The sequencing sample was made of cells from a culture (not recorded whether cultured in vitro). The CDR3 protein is CASSHVVRDGKKHEQYF. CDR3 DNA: TGCGCCAGCAGCCACGTCGTCCGGGACGGGAAAAAGCACGAGCAGTACTTC.